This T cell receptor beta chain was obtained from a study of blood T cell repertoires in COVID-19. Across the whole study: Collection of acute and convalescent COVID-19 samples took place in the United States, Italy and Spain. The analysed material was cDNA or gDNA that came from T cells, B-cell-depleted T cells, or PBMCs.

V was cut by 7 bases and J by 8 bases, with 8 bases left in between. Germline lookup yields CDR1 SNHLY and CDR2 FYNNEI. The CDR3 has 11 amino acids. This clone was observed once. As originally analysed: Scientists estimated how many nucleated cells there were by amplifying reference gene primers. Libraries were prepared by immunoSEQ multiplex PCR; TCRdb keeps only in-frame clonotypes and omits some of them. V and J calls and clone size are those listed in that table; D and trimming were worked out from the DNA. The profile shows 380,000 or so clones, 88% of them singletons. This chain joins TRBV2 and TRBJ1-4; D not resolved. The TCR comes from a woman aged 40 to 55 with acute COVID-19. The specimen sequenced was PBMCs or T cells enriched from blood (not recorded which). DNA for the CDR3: TGTGCCAGCATTCAGTCAGAAAAACTGTTTTTT. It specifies CASIQSEKLFF.